This T cell receptor (beta chain) emerged from a study of shared clonotypes between healthy human individuals. When replicate PCRs were run on sorted subsets, they used around 200 ng DNA, about 30,000 T cell genomes. Sequencing used immunoSEQ multiplex PCR; TCRdb keeps in-frame clones, though not all of them. The sample holds 550,000 to 700,000 clones, 73% seen once. This CDR3 has 14 residues. Trimming shortened V by 0 bases and J by 5 bases, and 11 bases separated the two germline ends. In germline, CDR1 is SGHRS, CDR2 YFSETQ. This sequence was found in a woman younger than 45 in good health. This chain uses TRBV5-1 with TRBJ1-1; a possible D gene is TRBD1 (5 bases). Material for sequencing was memory CD4+ T cells sorted from blood. Subset meaning: CD45RA-negative fraction. The CDR3 region has the DNA TGCGCCAGCAGCTTGGATTCGGGGGGTACTGAAGCTTTCTTT. Translating it yields CASSLDSGGTEAFF.